This TCR beta chain was recorded in a study of CD8 T cells in ankylosing spondylitis. There are 13 residues in the CDR3. V lost 1 base and J lost 10; bases outside the gene matches: 7. Per the germline V gene, CDR1 is SQVTM and CDR2 is ANQGSEA. This clonotype was counted a few times. Its antigen is unknown. The study, taken as a whole, reports: There were earlier reports of some motif variants in reactive arthritis synovial fluid and blood. Seemingly characteristic of ankylosing spondylitis blood was a TCR beta motif consisting of roughly 8 highly homologous variants.

Researchers built TCR beta libraries using quantitative 5'-RACE with molecular barcodes. TCRdb recomputed calls from the 5' RACE reads with MiXCR, one row per CDR3 protein. Here the sample spans around 140,000 distinct CDR3 sequences, under 20% being singletons. This chain connects TRBV29-1 to TRBJ2-1; 7 positions agree with TRBD1. Input material: blood, either unsorted or a sorted T cell fraction (not recorded which). This receptor was identified in a male donor with ankylosing spondylitis. CDR3 sequence reads: CSVEGQGLREQFF. The DNA of the CDR3 is TGCAGCGTTGAAGGACAGGGCCTTAGGGAGCAGTTCTTC.